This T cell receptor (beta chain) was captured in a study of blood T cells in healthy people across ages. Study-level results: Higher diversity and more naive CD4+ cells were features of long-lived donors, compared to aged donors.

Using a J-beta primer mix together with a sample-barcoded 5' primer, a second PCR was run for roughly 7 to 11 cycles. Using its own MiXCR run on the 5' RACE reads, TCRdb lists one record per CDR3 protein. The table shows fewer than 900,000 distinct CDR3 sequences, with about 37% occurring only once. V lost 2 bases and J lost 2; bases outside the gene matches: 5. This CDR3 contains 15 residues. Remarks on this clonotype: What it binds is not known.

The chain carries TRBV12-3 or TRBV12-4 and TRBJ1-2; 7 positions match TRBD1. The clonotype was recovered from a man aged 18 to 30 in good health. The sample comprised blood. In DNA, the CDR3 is TGTGCCAGCAGTTTAAAGGGGGCCCCCAACTATGGCTACACCTTC. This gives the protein CASSLKGAPNYGYTF.